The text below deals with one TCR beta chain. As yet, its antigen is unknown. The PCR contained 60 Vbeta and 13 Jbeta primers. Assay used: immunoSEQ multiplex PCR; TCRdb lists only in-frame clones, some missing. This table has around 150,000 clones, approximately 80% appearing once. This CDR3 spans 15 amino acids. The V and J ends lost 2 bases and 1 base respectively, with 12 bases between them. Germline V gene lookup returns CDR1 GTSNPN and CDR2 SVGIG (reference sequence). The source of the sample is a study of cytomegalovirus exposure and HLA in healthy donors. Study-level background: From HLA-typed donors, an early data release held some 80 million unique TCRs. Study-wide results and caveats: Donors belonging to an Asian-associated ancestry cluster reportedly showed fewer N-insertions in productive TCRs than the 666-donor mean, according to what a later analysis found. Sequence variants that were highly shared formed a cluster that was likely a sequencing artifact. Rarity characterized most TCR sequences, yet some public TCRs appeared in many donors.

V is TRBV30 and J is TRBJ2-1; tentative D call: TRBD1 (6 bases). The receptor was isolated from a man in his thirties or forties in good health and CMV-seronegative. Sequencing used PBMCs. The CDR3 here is CAWSRRRGSYNEQFF. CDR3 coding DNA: TGTGCCTGGAGTCGTCGCAGGGGATCCTACAATGAGCAGTTCTTC.